Given below is one T cell receptor (beta chain) in context. The antigen remains unidentified. These data are taken from a study of immune evolution from preneoplasia to lung adenocarcinoma. Study findings and constraints: From normal lung to invasive adenocarcinoma, top clone frequencies appeared to decrease. Compared with EGFR-mutant or double wild-type lesions, KRAS-mutant nodules were more clonal. Later-stage lesions appeared to have more T cells, more diversity, less clonality.

Trimming took off 4 bases at V and 0 bases at J, with 7 bases between the two ends. Per germline, CDR1 SNHLY and CDR2 FYNNEI. The length of the CDR3 is 14 residues. Assay: immunoSEQ multiplex PCR; the TCRdb copy retains only in-frame clones and omits some. The data contain 4,500 to 6,000 clones, 65% to 80% of them singletons. Material: FFPE minimally invasive lung adenocarcinoma tissue. This TCR was recovered from a person aged 50-75 years with lung adenocarcinoma. The genes are TRBV2 and TRBJ1-5, with D possibly being TRBD1 (6 bases). DNA of the CDR3: TGTGCCAGCAGTGCCAGGGGTAGCAATCAGCCCCAGCATTTT. This sequence encodes CASSARGSNQPQHF.